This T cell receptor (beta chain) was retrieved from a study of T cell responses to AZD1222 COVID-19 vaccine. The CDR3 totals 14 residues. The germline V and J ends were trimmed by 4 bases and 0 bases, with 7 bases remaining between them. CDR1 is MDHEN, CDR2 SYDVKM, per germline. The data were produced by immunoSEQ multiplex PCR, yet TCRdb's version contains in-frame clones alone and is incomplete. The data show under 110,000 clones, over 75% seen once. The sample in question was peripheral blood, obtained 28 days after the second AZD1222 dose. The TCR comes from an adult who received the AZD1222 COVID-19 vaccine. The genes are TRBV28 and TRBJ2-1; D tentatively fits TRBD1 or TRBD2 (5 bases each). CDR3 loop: CASSSGPSYNEQFF. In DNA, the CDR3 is TGTGCCAGCAGTTCGGGACCCTCCTACAATGAGCAGTTCTTC.